Listed below are T cell receptor beta chains from one sample, sequenced in a study of shared clonotypes between healthy human individuals. Assay: immunoSEQ multiplex PCR; the TCRdb copy retains only in-frame clones and omits some. Of roughly 2.4 million clones listed, approximately 94% were seen once; the top ten hold about 0.13%. Sequenced: naive CD4+ T cells sorted from blood. These receptors all come from a man younger than 30 in good health. The conserved cysteine and the conserved F or W are not part of the CDR3 here. A D gene is named only where the DNA matches it firmly. Clone size appears in some rows only: once, few, many, or a class for an expanded clone.

abundance | j_gene | d_gene | v_gene | CDR3aa
. | TRBJ2-1 | . | TRBV2 | ASSEFPAASSYNEQF
. | TRBJ1-5 | . | TRBV7-8 | ASSLDWAGAQPQH
. | TRBJ1-5 | TRBD1 | TRBV5-6 | ASSSYDRASNQPQH
. | TRBJ2-7 | TRBD1 | TRBV28 | ASSGTGIYEQY
. | TRBJ2-3 | TRBD1 | TRBV9 | ASSVWTGGPDTQY
. | TRBJ1-6 | TRBD1 | TRBV5-5 | ASSRTGQIYNSPLH
. | TRBJ2-7 | . | TRBV10-1 | ASSERVSSYEQY
. | TRBJ2-2 | . | TRBV6-5 | ASRPPGLPEGELF
. | TRBJ1-1 | . | TRBV6-6 | ASSKNTEAF
. | TRBJ1-2 | . | TRBV30 | AWSVGGGYT
. | TRBJ2-1 | . | TRBV6-1 | ASRPGGPEQF
. | TRBJ1-3 | . | TRBV28 | ASSWEGNGNTIY
. | TRBJ2-5 | . | TRBV5-8 | ASSLRTAQETQY
. | TRBJ2-7 | . | TRBV5-6 | ASSSGWGAEQY
. | TRBJ2-3 | TRBD2 | TRBV4-1 | ASSQDPSGSPDTQY
. | TRBJ1-1 | . | TRBV9 | ASSAGQPSGNTEAF
. | TRBJ2-2 | TRBD2 | TRBV9 | ASSVLAGPTGELF
. | TRBJ2-2 | . | TRBV18 | ASSPQRTPANTGELF
. | TRBJ2-7 | TRBD1 | TRBV6-5 | ASSLTGGSEQY
once | TRBJ2-5 | TRBD1 | TRBV2 | ASRGQIQETQY
. | TRBJ2-7 | . | TRBV6-6 | ASSSRDSYEQY
. | TRBJ2-1 | TRBD2 | TRBV29-1 | SVRQGGRLAGPNEQF
. | TRBJ2-2 | . | TRBV9 | ASSAAGTENTGELF
. | TRBJ2-7 | TRBD1 | TRBV6-6 | ASKDGTAPSYEQY
. | TRBJ2-6 | . | TRBV18 | ASSPVSLSGANVLT
. | TRBJ2-7 | TRBD1 | TRBV13 | ASRLSGTAYEQY
. | TRBJ1-1 | . | TRBV27 | APMNTEAF
. | TRBJ1-5 | . | TRBV4-1 | ASSRGTGQPQH
once | TRBJ2-7 | . | TRBV7-2 | ASSLEVSYEQY
. | TRBJ1-2 | TRBD1 | TRBV18 | ASSETGSGYT
. | TRBJ2-7 | TRBD1 | TRBV28 | ASRRQGVKEQY